The TCR beta chain under discussion was sequenced for a study of T cells in Graves' hyperthyroidism and ophthalmopathy. Findings of the study overall: Blood also carried most thyroid clonotypes expanded above 0.001.

There are a few counts of this clonotype. Its cognate antigen is unknown. The investigators amplified TCR beta CDR3 regions from RNA transcripts. Researchers ran a first-round RT-PCR on the TCR CDR3 using the HTBI primer set. One entry per CDR3 protein, called by TCRdb with MiXCR from the multiplex PCR reads. The table lists more than 350,000 distinct CDR3 sequences, approximately 14% of them singletons, with roughly a fifth in the top ten. The CDR3 totals 12 residues. V lost 4 bases and J lost 3, with 8 bases in between. The V gene's germline CDR1 is SGHKS and CDR2 YYEKEE (reference sequence). The specimen sequenced was blood. The rearrangement joins TRBV5-5 to TRBJ2-7, with D unclear. The receptor was derived from a woman aged 60-75 years with Graves' ophthalmopathy. The chain's CDR3 is CASSNLLYEQYF. The CDR3 DNA sequence: TGTGCCAGCAGCAATCTCCTCTACGAGCAGTACTTC.